Listed below are T cell receptor beta chains from one sample, sequenced in a study of neurological immune-mediated disorders. TCRdb passed the 5' RACE reads through MiXCR, listing each CDR3 protein once. This table holds 35,000 to 50,000 distinct CDR3 sequences, roughly 15% found once. The source material was CD4+ T cells from blood. The receptors were gathered from a woman aged 60-75 years with HTLV-1-associated myelopathy (HAM/TSP). Each CDR3 is given with its conserved first and last residue. D genes are given only for firm matches. Clone size is stated in some rows and not others, as once, few, many or a class when expanded.

DNA: TGTGCCAGCAGCTTAGACGGGGCCCGGGAAGAGACCCAGTACTTC
CDR3: CASSLDGAREETQYF
J: TRBJ2-5
size: many
D: .
V: TRBV11-2
length: 15

DNA: TGCGCCAGCAGGAGGGGGGGATACACAGATACGCAGTATTTT
CDR3: CASRRGGYTDTQYF
J: TRBJ2-3
size: many
D: .
V: TRBV5-1
length: 14

DNA: TGCGCCAGCAGCTTGGTTACAGGGATCGGCTACACCTTC
CDR3: CASSLVTGIGYTF
J: TRBJ1-2
size: many
D: .
V: TRBV5-1
length: 13

DNA: TGCAGCGTTGGTGGGCCTGAAGGAACTAATGAAAAACTGTTTTTT
CDR3: CSVGGPEGTNEKLFF
J: TRBJ1-4
size: many
D: .
V: TRBV29-1
length: 15

DNA: TGCAGCGTTGAGGGGCCCCCAGATACGCAGTATTTT
CDR3: CSVEGPPDTQYF
J: TRBJ2-3
size: many
D: .
V: TRBV29-1
length: 12

DNA: TGTGCCAGCAGTTTCCTAGCGGGGGTGTTTAGCTCCTACAATGAGCAGTTCTTC
CDR3: CASSFLAGVFSSYNEQFF
J: TRBJ2-1
size: many
D: TRBD2
V: TRBV12-3/TRBV12-4
length: 18

DNA: TGTGCCAGCAGCGTAGGAAGGGGGGGGAACACTGAAGCTTTCTTT
CDR3: CASSVGRGGNTEAFF
J: TRBJ1-1
size: many
D: .
V: TRBV9
length: 15

DNA: TGCGCCAGCCGACAAGGGGGGAACTCTCCCTATGGCTACACCTTC
CDR3: CASRQGGNSPYGYTF
J: TRBJ1-2
size: many
D: .
V: TRBV5-1
length: 15

DNA: TGCGCCAGCAGCTTGGCAGGGACCACCGGAGGGGAGACCCAGTACTTC
CDR3: CASSLAGTTGGETQYF
J: TRBJ2-5
size: many
D: .
V: TRBV5-1
length: 16

DNA: TGCGCCAGCAGCTTGGGGGGGGCAGGGGACCCCGAAGCTTTCTTT
CDR3: CASSLGGAGDPEAFF
J: TRBJ1-1
size: many
D: .
V: TRBV5-1
length: 15

DNA: TGTGCCATCAGCGAAAGACCGGGACAGCCTAGAGGTGGCTACACCTTC
CDR3: CAISERPGQPRGGYTF
J: TRBJ1-2
size: few
D: TRBD1
V: TRBV10-3
length: 16

DNA: TGTGCCAGCACCACCCTGAGGAAGAACACCGGGGAGCTGTTTTTT
CDR3: CASTTLRKNTGELFF
J: TRBJ2-2
size: many
D: .
V: TRBV12-3/TRBV12-4
length: 15

DNA: TGTGCCACCTTAGCGGGGGGGACCTCCTACAATGAGCAGTTCTTC
CDR3: CATLAGGTSYNEQFF
J: TRBJ2-1
size: many
D: TRBD2
V: TRBV15
length: 15

DNA: TGTGCCAGCAGTGTACCCGGGACAGGGCCGGTGGAGACCCAGTACTTC
CDR3: CASSVPGTGPVETQYF
J: TRBJ2-5
size: many
D: TRBD1
V: TRBV6-5
length: 16

DNA: TGTGCCAGCAGTGAAGCCAGGGTTGGTGAGCAGTTCTTC
CDR3: CASSEARVGEQFF
J: TRBJ2-1
size: many
D: .
V: TRBV6-1
length: 13

DNA: TGTGCCAGCAGCCTATTTTACGGACAGACCATCTACGAGCAGTACTTC
CDR3: CASSLFYGQTIYEQYF
J: TRBJ2-7
size: few
D: .
V: TRBV4-2
length: 16

DNA: TGCGCCAGCAGCTTGCCCTCGTCCACTGAAGCTTTCTTT
CDR3: CASSLPSSTEAFF
J: TRBJ1-1
size: many
D: .
V: TRBV5-1
length: 13

DNA: TGCGCCAGCAGCTCGTACCAAGCGGGGAGTGGAGATACGCAGTATTTT
CDR3: CASSSYQAGSGDTQYF
J: TRBJ2-3
size: .
D: TRBD2
V: TRBV5-1
length: 16

DNA: TGCGCCAGCAGCTTGCAGGGACAGGGCGACACTGAAGCTTTCTTT
CDR3: CASSLQGQGDTEAFF
J: TRBJ1-1
size: many
D: TRBD1
V: TRBV5-1
length: 15

DNA: TGCAGCGTTGTTAGGACAGGGGCTAATGAAAAACTGTTTTTT
CDR3: CSVVRTGANEKLFF
J: TRBJ1-4
size: .
D: TRBD1
V: TRBV29-1
length: 14

DNA: TGCAGCGTTTCCCCCAATCCGGGTGAGCAGTTCTTC
CDR3: CSVSPNPGEQFF
J: TRBJ2-1
size: many
D: .
V: TRBV29-1
length: 12

DNA: TGCGCCAGCAGTTTGATGACAGGGTATGAAGCTTTCTTT
CDR3: CASSLMTGYEAFF
J: TRBJ1-1
size: many
D: TRBD1
V: TRBV5-1
length: 13

DNA: TGCAGCGTGGGGACAGTGTCTGGAAACACCATATATTTT
CDR3: CSVGTVSGNTIYF
J: TRBJ1-3
size: few
D: TRBD1
V: TRBV29-1
length: 13

DNA: TGCGCCAGCAGCTGGACTAGCGGGGGGGCCTATGAGCAGTTCTTC
CDR3: CASSWTSGGAYEQFF
J: TRBJ2-1
size: many
D: TRBD2
V: TRBV5-1
length: 15

DNA: TGCGCCAGCAGCCGGGGGAACACTGAAGCTTTCTTT
CDR3: CASSRGNTEAFF
J: TRBJ1-1
size: many
D: .
V: TRBV5-1
length: 12

DNA: TGCGCCAGCAGCGAATGGGGTGGAGACTCACCCCTCCACTTT
CDR3: CASSEWGGDSPLHF
J: TRBJ1-6
size: many
D: .
V: TRBV5-1
length: 14

DNA: TGCAGTGCCCCGGCGGAGAGTAACACTGAAGCTTTCTTT
CDR3: CSAPAESNTEAFF
J: TRBJ1-1
size: .
D: .
V: TRBV20-1
length: 13

DNA: TGCAGTGCTAGAGTCGGGGCGAGCACAGATACGCAGTATTTT
CDR3: CSARVGASTDTQYF
J: TRBJ2-3
size: many
D: .
V: TRBV20-1
length: 14

DNA: TGTGCCAGCAGCAAAGTAGGACAGGGCCCCGGGGAGCTGTTTTTT
CDR3: CASSKVGQGPGELFF
J: TRBJ2-2
size: .
D: .
V: TRBV21-1
length: 15

DNA: TGTGCCAGCAGCAACCTAATTGGGGGAGCAGATACGCAGTATTTT
CDR3: CASSNLIGGADTQYF
J: TRBJ2-3
size: few
D: .
V: TRBV6-5
length: 15

DNA: TGCGCCAGCAGAGGCCCGGGAATTAACACTGAAGCTTTCTTT
CDR3: CASRGPGINTEAFF
J: TRBJ1-1
size: many
D: .
V: TRBV5-1
length: 14

DNA: TGTGCCATCAGTGAGTCAGGGGAGACCCAGTACTTC
CDR3: CAISESGETQYF
J: TRBJ2-5
size: many
D: .
V: TRBV10-3
length: 12

DNA: TGTGCCATCAGTGAGTCAACAGGGCCCCTCGGGGAGCAGTACTTC
CDR3: CAISESTGPLGEQYF
J: TRBJ2-7
size: many
D: .
V: TRBV10-3
length: 15

DNA: TGTGCCAGCATACCGGGACAGGGGCCCCTTGGCTCCTACAATGAGCAGTTCTTC
CDR3: CASIPGQGPLGSYNEQFF
J: TRBJ2-1
size: few
D: TRBD1
V: TRBV11-2
length: 18

DNA: TGTGCCAGCAGCCATTATAACAGCCGGTACCAAGAGACCCAGTACTTC
CDR3: CASSHYNSRYQETQYF
J: TRBJ2-5
size: many
D: .
V: TRBV14
length: 16

DNA: TGTGCCAGCACTCCCAGCCCCGGGACAGGCTATGGCTACACCTTC
CDR3: CASTPSPGTGYGYTF
J: TRBJ1-2
size: many
D: TRBD1
V: TRBV6-1
length: 15